Below are 19 T cell receptor beta chains sequenced from a single sample in a study of molecular identifiers for immune sequencing clone quantification. MiXCR, applied by TCRdb to the PCR reads, yields one record per CDR3 protein. The sample has tens of thousands of distinct CDR3 sequences, less than 20% seen once. Sequencing was done on a sample of naive CD8+ T cells from blood, with Jurkat cell RNA spiked in. Subset denoted: FACS-sorted CD8+CD4-CCR7+CD45RA+ naive T cells. These receptors came from a human donor in good health. Some libraries in this study had Jurkat cell RNA spiked in.

This clonotype occurred many times. The V and J genes are TRBV29-1 and TRBJ2-2; maybe TRBD1 (5 bases). The CDR3 loop spans 16 amino acids. Germline loops: CDR1 SQVTM, CDR2 ANQGSEA. V lost 1 base and J lost 1, with 13 bases in between. This CDR3 reads CSVEGGEFLNTGELFF. The CDR3 coding sequence is TGCAGCGTTGAAGGGGGCGAGTTTTTGAACACCGGGGAGCTGTTTTTT.

This clonotype has ten or more counts. The chain couples TRBV28 to TRBJ1-2; 10 bases fit TRBD1. V lost 5 bases, J lost 4 bases, and 10 bases stayed unmatched. Germline V CDR1 and CDR2: MDHEN, SYDVKM. The CDR3 consists of 16 residues. CDR3 DNA sequence: TGTGCCAGCAGTGACCCGGGACAGGGGAGAAGCTATGGCTACACCTTC. Translation gives CASSDPGQGRSYGYTF.

Notes on this clonotype: Germline is not matched at one junction end, which may reflect a read error. This chain connects TRBV25-1 to TRBJ2-7; D is unresolved. CDR3 length: 12 residues. Germline CDR1 reads MGHDK; CDR2 reads SYGVNS. The DNA of the CDR3 is TGTGCCGGCAGTCACAGAGGCGACGAGCAGTACTTC. Protein sequence: CAGSHRGDEQYF.

The table lists this clonotype with many counts. The J gene is TRBJ1-5, the V gene TRBV6-2 or TRBV6-3, with 10 bases aligning to TRBD1. This CDR3 region has 15 residues. J was trimmed by 1 base and V by 5 bases; bases with no gene match: 2. Germline V gene lookup returns CDR1 MNHEY and CDR2 SVGEGT. The CDR3 DNA reads as TGTGCCAGCAGTAGGGACAGGGGAAGCAATCAGCCCCAGCATTTT. Translation gives CASSRDRGSNQPQHF.

This clonotype was seen ten or more times. The chain links TRBV28 to TRBJ2-3; D possibly corresponds to TRBD1 (6 bases). V lost 5 bases and J 4 bases, leaving 13 bases between the germline ends. CDR3 length equals 14 residues. CDR1 and CDR2 from the germline V gene are MDHEN and SYDVKM. The CDR3 protein is CASSPRTEPDTQYF. In DNA form, the CDR3 reads TGTGCCAGCAGTCCGCGGACAGAACCAGATACGCAGTATTTT.

The chain joins TRBV12-3 or TRBV12-4 to TRBJ2-3, with a tentative D call TRBD1 (6 bases). Trimming shortened V by 3 bases and J by 6 bases, and 13 bases separated the two germline ends. CDR3 length: 14 residues. The CDR3 nucleotides read TGTGCCAGCAGTTTGGCAGGGGCCCCCGATACGCAGTATTTT. Amino acids: CASSLAGAPDTQYF.

Regarding this clonotype: A read error is possible here, since a much larger clone lies one base away. CDR3: CASRADSSNQPQHF. The CDR3 nucleotides read TGTGCCAGCAGGGCCGACAGCAGCAATCAGCCCCAGCATTTT. V is TRBV28 and J is TRBJ1-5; tentative D call: TRBD1 (5 bases). The CDR3 contains 14 residues. In germline, CDR1 is MDHEN, CDR2 SYDVKM. Deletions cut 6 bases from V and 1 base from J, with 10 bases between.

Comments on this clonotype: A much larger clone is a single base away; this may be a read error. The chain couples TRBV9 to TRBJ2-2; 8 positions agree with TRBD2. Germline-derived CDR1 and CDR2 are SGDLS and YYNGEE. The J segment lost 5 bases and the V segment lost 3 bases, leaving 12 bases of the junction unmatched. CDR3 size: 17 residues. The CDR3 DNA is TGTGCCAGCAGCGCCCCTATCGCGGGACTAGTAACCGGGGAGCTGTTTTTT. Translation gives CASSAPIAGLVTGELFF. Combining the CDR3 with reference TRBV9 and TRBJ2-2 gives the whole variable domain DSGVTQTPKHLITATGQRVTLRCSPRSGDLSVYWYQQSLDQGLQFLIQYYNGEERAKGNILERFSAQQFPDLHSELNLSSLELGDSALYFCASSAPIAGLVTGELFFGEGSRLTVL.

There are many counts of this clonotype. The gene calls are TRBV27 and TRBJ2-1; the D gene is possibly TRBD1 (5 bases). Germline V gene sequence: CDR1 MNHEY, CDR2 SMNVEV (reference sequence). The CDR3 loop spans 15 amino acids. Trimming cost V 6 bases and J 4 bases, with 16 bases left between them. DNA for the CDR3: TGTGCCAGCAGGCCTCCGGGCCACAGGTACAATGAGCAGTTCTTC. Protein: CASRPPGHRYNEQFF.

This clonotype was seen at least ten times. J is TRBJ2-3 and V is TRBV27; D is undetermined. Between the trimmed V and J ends, which lost 7 bases and 4 bases, there was a span of 15 bases. Germline V gene data show CDR1 as MNHEY and CDR2 as SMNVEV (reference sequence). The CDR3 consists of 14 residues. CDR3 amino acids: CASTFFDGADTQYF. The CDR3, as DNA: TGTGCCAGCACCTTTTTCGATGGGGCAGATACGCAGTATTTT.

This clonotype is medium-sized in the sample. This rearrangement joins TRBV23-1 to TRBJ2-3; tentatively, D is TRBD2 (6 bases). TRBV23-1 is sorted into the ORF group, with uncertain function. CDR3 size: 16 residues. Trimming shortened V by 3 bases and J by 5 bases, and 18 bases separated the two germline ends. CDR3 nucleotides: TGCGCCAGCAGTCAGGGGTGGGAGGAGGTCGGAGATACGCAGTATTTT. It codes for CASSQGWEEVGDTQYF.

This clonotype was counted many times. V and J are TRBV20-1 and TRBJ1-4; TRBD1 agrees at 8 bases. CDR1 is DFQATT, CDR2 SNEGSKA, per germline (reference sequence). The CDR3 runs to 15 residues. The ends lost 6 bases at V and 0 bases at J; junction bases unmatched: 6. CDR3 sequence (DNA): TGCAGTGCCCGGGACAGGCACACAACTAATGAAAAACTGTTTTTT. This sequence encodes CSARDRHTTNEKLFF.

This clonotype was recorded at least ten times. J is TRBJ2-7 and V is TRBV13; D might be TRBD1 or TRBD2, each matching 5 bases. CDR3 length equals 12 residues. CDR1 is PRHDT and CDR2 is FYEKMQ in the germline V gene (reference sequence). V was pared by 5 bases and J by 5 bases, with 10 bases between. Here the CDR3 DNA reads TGTGCCAGCAGCCCGGGACGCAACGAGCAGTACTTC. This encodes CASSPGRNEQYF.

This clonotype was detected many times. The chain links TRBV6-2 or TRBV6-3 to TRBJ2-1; TRBD2 matches at 11 bases. Germline lookup yields CDR1 MNHEY and CDR2 SVGEGT. The V segment lost 5 bases and the J segment 2 bases; nucleotides outside the gene matches: 2. CDR3 length: 15 amino acids. CDR3 DNA: TGTGCCAGCAGTCTAGCGGGAGGTACCTACAATGAGCAGTTCTTC. It translates to CASSLAGGTYNEQFF.

This clonotype was picked up many times. The genes are TRBV11-2 and TRBJ2-7, with D maybe TRBD1 (6 bases). CDR1 and CDR2 from the germline V gene are SGHAT and FQNNGV. V lost 1 base to trimming and J lost 5 bases, with 12 bases between them. The CDR3 loop spans 14 amino acids. CDR3 sequence reads: CASSLVSGDHEQYF. CDR3 nucleotides: TGTGCCAGCAGCTTAGTGTCAGGGGACCACGAGCAGTACTTC.

This clonotype was recorded at least ten times. The DNA for the CDR3 is TGTGCCAGCAGCCCAGGGACAGTGAGAGAGGGCTACACCTTC. Protein product: CASSPGTVREGYTF. The V gene is TRBV12-3 or TRBV12-4, the J gene TRBJ1-2; 7 nucleotides agree with TRBD1. J lost 8 bases, V lost 6 bases, and 12 bases had no gene match. The CDR3 is made up of 14 amino acids.

This clonotype has a count of ten or more. The chain recombines TRBV29-1 with TRBJ2-7; D call uncertain. The V gene lost 6 bases and the J gene lost 5 bases, with 8 bases spanning the gap. Looked up from germline, CDR1 is SQVTM and CDR2 is ANQGSEA. The length of the CDR3 is 10 residues. For the CDR3, the DNA is TGCAGCGTGACGATAGACGAGCAGTACTTC. Translating gives CSVTIDEQYF.

This clonotype was seen a handful of times. The chain uses TRBV20-1 and TRBJ2-7; 7 bases are a match to TRBD2. The J segment lost 4 bases and the V segment lost 1 base, leaving 13 bases of the junction unmatched. Germline CDR1 reads DFQATT; CDR2 reads SNEGSKA (reference sequence). The CDR3 covers 16 residues. The CDR3 sequence: CSARGVVAGEGYEQYF. The CDR3, as DNA: TGCAGTGCTAGAGGTGTGGTTGCGGGAGAGGGATACGAGCAGTACTTC.

About this clonotype itself: A junction end diverges from the germline sequence, so it may reflect a read error. The rearrangement joins TRBV5-4 to TRBJ2-7, with D perhaps TRBD1 (6 bases). The CDR3 runs 15 residues. Per germline, CDR1 SGHNT and CDR2 YYREEE (reference sequence). This chain's CDR3 is CASSLGPDSTYGQYF. The CDR3 bases are TGTGCCAGCAGCTTGGGGCCGGACAGCACCTACGGGCAGTACTTC.